The clone carrying this TCR beta chain was detected a few times. No antigen is known for it. Naive CD4+ T cells were purified with Tregs depleted by CD25. Constant-region reverse primers amplified full-length variable regions, followed by semi-nested Nested Universal Primer A PCR. TCRdb called the 5' RACE reads again in MiXCR, with one record for every CDR3 protein. The table has roughly 52,000 distinct CDR3 sequences, over 15% seen once. General study findings and limits: Tumor-infiltrating Treg TCR alpha and beta sequences overlapped most with tumor naive CD4+ T cells, then blood naive. The TCR gene usage of tumor memory CD4+ T cells clustered together with blood and lymph node memory CD4+ cells and with lymph node naive CD4+ cells.

This TCR was recovered from a female donor with breast cancer. Sequenced: naive CD4+ T cells sorted from blood. This sample's subset: naive CD4+ T cells, CD4+CD45RA+CD25-.

CDR3 loop: CASSSDGHRVAGELFF. In DNA form, the CDR3 reads TGCGCCAGCAGCTCGGACGGTCACAGGGTCGCCGGGGAGCTGTTTTTT. V is TRBV5-1 and J is TRBJ2-2; weak D call: TRBD1 (6 bases). Germline CDR1 reads SGHRS; CDR2 reads YFSETQ. The germline V and J ends were trimmed by 3 bases and 6 bases, with 18 bases remaining between them. The CDR3 totals 16 residues.